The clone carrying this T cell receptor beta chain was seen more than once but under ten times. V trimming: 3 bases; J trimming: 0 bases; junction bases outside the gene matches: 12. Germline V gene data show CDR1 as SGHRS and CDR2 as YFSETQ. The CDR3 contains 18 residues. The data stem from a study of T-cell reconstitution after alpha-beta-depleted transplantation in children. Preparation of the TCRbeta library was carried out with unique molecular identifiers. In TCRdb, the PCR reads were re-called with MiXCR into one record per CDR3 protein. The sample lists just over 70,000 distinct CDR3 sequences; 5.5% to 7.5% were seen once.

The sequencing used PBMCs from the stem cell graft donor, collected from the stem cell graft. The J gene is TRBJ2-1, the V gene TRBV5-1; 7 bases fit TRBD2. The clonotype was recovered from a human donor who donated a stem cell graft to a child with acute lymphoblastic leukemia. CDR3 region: CASSSAPAGTSSYNEQFF. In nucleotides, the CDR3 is TGCGCCAGCAGCTCCGCTCCAGCGGGGACGAGCTCCTACAATGAGCAGTTCTTC.